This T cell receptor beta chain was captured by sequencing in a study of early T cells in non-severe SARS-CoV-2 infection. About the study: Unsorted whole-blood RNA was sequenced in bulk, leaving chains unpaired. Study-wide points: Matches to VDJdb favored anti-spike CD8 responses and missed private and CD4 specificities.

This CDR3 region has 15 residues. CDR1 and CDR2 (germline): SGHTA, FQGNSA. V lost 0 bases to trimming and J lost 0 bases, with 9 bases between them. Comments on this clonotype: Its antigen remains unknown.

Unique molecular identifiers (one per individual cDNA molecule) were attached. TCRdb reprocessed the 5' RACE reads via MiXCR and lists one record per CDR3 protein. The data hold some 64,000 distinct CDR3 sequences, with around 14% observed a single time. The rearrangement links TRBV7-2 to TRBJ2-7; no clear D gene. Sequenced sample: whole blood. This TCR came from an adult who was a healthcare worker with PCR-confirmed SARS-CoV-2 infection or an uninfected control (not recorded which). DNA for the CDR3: TGTGCCAGCAGCTTAGCGCCTGCGAGCTCCTACGAGCAGTACTTC. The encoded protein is CASSLAPASSYEQYF.